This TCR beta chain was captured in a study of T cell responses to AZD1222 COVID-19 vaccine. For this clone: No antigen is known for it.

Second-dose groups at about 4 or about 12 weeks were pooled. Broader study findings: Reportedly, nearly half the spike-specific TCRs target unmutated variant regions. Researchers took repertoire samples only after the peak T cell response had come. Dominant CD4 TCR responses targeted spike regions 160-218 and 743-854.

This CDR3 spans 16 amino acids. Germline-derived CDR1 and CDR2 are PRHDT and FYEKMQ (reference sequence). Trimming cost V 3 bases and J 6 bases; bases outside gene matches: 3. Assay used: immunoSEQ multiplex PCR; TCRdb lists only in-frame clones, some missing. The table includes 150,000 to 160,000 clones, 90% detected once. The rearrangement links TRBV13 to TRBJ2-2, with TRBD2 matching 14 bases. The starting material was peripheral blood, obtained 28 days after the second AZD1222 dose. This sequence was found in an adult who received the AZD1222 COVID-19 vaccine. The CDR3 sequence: CASSLGLAGAAGELFF. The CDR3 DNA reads TGTGCCAGCAGCTTGGGACTAGCGGGAGCGGCCGGGGAGCTGTTTTTT.